The rows below give T cell receptor beta chains drawn from one sample of a study of CD8 T cells in Susac syndrome. Using its own MiXCR run on the immunoSEQ multiplex PCR reads, TCRdb lists one record per CDR3 protein. The top ten clones hold roughly 0.15% of a sample with 150,000 to 200,000 distinct CDR3 sequences, around 94% of them seen once. The sequenced sample consisted of CD4+ T cells from PBMCs. These receptors all stem from a human donor in good health. The CDR3 runs from the conserved cysteine through the conserved F or W. Each record gives: V gene, clone size, D gene, J gene, CDR3 DNA, CDR3 protein. The D gene is left open where the match is weak. The listing skips clone size in some rows; elsewhere it reads once, few, many or a size class.

V gene: TRBV20-1
clone size: -
D gene: -
J gene: TRBJ1-6
CDR3 DNA: TGCAGTGCTAGAGATCCTCAGGGAGTTTTTTCACCCCTCCACTTT
CDR3 protein: CSARDPQGVFSPLHF

V gene: TRBV9
clone size: once
D gene: -
J gene: TRBJ2-2
CDR3 DNA: TGTGCCAGCAGCGCAGGGCAGGGGTCTTACACCGGGGAGCTGTTTTTT
CDR3 protein: CASSAGQGSYTGELFF

V gene: TRBV30
clone size: -
D gene: -
J gene: TRBJ1-6
CDR3 DNA: TGTGCCTGGAGCGGGGCGGGGATTTATAATTCACCCCTCCACTTT
CDR3 protein: CAWSGAGIYNSPLHF

V gene: TRBV4-3
clone size: once
D gene: -
J gene: TRBJ1-1
CDR3 DNA: TGCGCCAGCAGCCAAGGGAGAAGCACTGAAGCTTTCTTT
CDR3 protein: CASSQGRSTEAFF

V gene: TRBV11-2
clone size: -
D gene: -
J gene: TRBJ1-1
CDR3 DNA: TGTGCCAGCAGCCGGGGCGGGGATTCCACTGAAGCTTTCTTT
CDR3 protein: CASSRGGDSTEAFF

V gene: TRBV29-1
clone size: -
D gene: -
J gene: TRBJ1-1
CDR3 DNA: TGCAGCGTTCTCACGGACACGAACACTGAAGCTTTCTTT
CDR3 protein: CSVLTDTNTEAFF

V gene: TRBV10-3
clone size: -
D gene: -
J gene: TRBJ2-1
CDR3 DNA: TGTGCCATCAGTGATTCCCGGGGGAGCTCCTACAATGAGCAGTTCTTC
CDR3 protein: CAISDSRGSSYNEQFF

V gene: TRBV14
clone size: -
D gene: -
J gene: TRBJ1-5
CDR3 DNA: TGTGCCAGCAGCCAAGGTGGCAATCAGCCCCAGCATTTT
CDR3 protein: CASSQGGNQPQHF

V gene: TRBV28
clone size: -
D gene: -
J gene: TRBJ1-2
CDR3 DNA: TGTGCCAGCCAGAGGTCTCTCCGGACTTACACCTTC
CDR3 protein: CASQRSLRTYTF

V gene: TRBV7-2
clone size: -
D gene: -
J gene: TRBJ2-1
CDR3 DNA: TGTGCCAGCAGCGCAGTACGAGAGCAGTTCTTC
CDR3 protein: CASSAVREQFF

V gene: TRBV20-1
clone size: -
D gene: -
J gene: TRBJ2-3
CDR3 DNA: TGCAGTGCTCCGACGGCCGCTACCGGTGCGCAGTATTTT
CDR3 protein: CSAPTAATGAQYF

V gene: TRBV12-3/TRBV12-4
clone size: -
D gene: TRBD1
J gene: TRBJ2-7
CDR3 DNA: TGTGCCAGCAGTTGGGGACAGGCCTACGAGCAGTACTTC
CDR3 protein: CASSWGQAYEQYF

V gene: TRBV19
clone size: -
D gene: TRBD1
J gene: TRBJ1-1
CDR3 DNA: TGTGCCAGTAAGCAGGGGGACACTGAAGCTTTCTTT
CDR3 protein: CASKQGDTEAFF

V gene: TRBV20-1
clone size: -
D gene: -
J gene: TRBJ2-1
CDR3 DNA: TGCAGTGCTAGGGATGTCCGCACCAAGGAGCAGTTCTTC
CDR3 protein: CSARDVRTKEQFF

V gene: TRBV12-3/TRBV12-4
clone size: -
D gene: -
J gene: TRBJ1-2
CDR3 DNA: TGTGCCAGCAGTTTTTCGGCAGGGAGCGGCTACACCTTC
CDR3 protein: CASSFSAGSGYTF

V gene: TRBV28
clone size: -
D gene: -
J gene: TRBJ2-1
CDR3 DNA: TGTGCCAGCCAGAATCCCGGGAACACTTACAATGAGCAGTTCTTC
CDR3 protein: CASQNPGNTYNEQFF

V gene: TRBV7-2
clone size: -
D gene: TRBD1
J gene: TRBJ2-3
CDR3 DNA: TGTGCCAGCAGCCCTAACAGGGGATACACAGATACGCAGTATTTT
CDR3 protein: CASSPNRGYTDTQYF

V gene: TRBV5-1
clone size: -
D gene: -
J gene: TRBJ2-7
CDR3 DNA: TGCGCCAGCGCAGAATTCGACCTAGCACCGGAGCAGTACTTC
CDR3 protein: CASAEFDLAPEQYF

V gene: TRBV20-1
clone size: -
D gene: TRBD2
J gene: TRBJ2-3
CDR3 DNA: TGCAGTGCAAGACTAGCGGGGGGGACCCCGGATACGCAGTATTTT
CDR3 protein: CSARLAGGTPDTQYF

V gene: TRBV29-1
clone size: -
D gene: TRBD1
J gene: TRBJ2-7
CDR3 DNA: TGCAGCGTTGGTACAGGGGAAACCTACGAGCAGTACTTC
CDR3 protein: CSVGTGETYEQYF

V gene: TRBV15
clone size: -
D gene: -
J gene: TRBJ1-5
CDR3 DNA: TGTGCCACCAGCCTTACAGGGAGCAATCAGCCCCAGCATTTT
CDR3 protein: CATSLTGSNQPQHF

V gene: TRBV19
clone size: -
D gene: -
J gene: TRBJ1-2
CDR3 DNA: TGTGCCAGTAGTATCAGGGACCCTAACTATGGCTACACCTTC
CDR3 protein: CASSIRDPNYGYTF

V gene: TRBV29-1
clone size: -
D gene: -
J gene: TRBJ2-1
CDR3 DNA: TGCAGCGTTGGAGGCTCCTACAATGAGCAGTTCTTC
CDR3 protein: CSVGGSYNEQFF

V gene: TRBV20-1
clone size: -
D gene: TRBD2
J gene: TRBJ2-1
CDR3 DNA: TGCAGTGCGGAGGGACTAGCGGGCGTGATCAATGAGCAGTTCTTC
CDR3 protein: CSAEGLAGVINEQFF

V gene: TRBV9
clone size: -
D gene: TRBD2
J gene: TRBJ2-7
CDR3 DNA: TGTGCCAGCAGCGTAGGAGCGGGGGTCTCCTACGAGCAGTACTTC
CDR3 protein: CASSVGAGVSYEQYF

V gene: TRBV12-3/TRBV12-4
clone size: -
D gene: -
J gene: TRBJ1-5
CDR3 DNA: TGTGCCAGCAGCTCGTCTACCCCCGATCAGCCCCAGCATTTT
CDR3 protein: CASSSSTPDQPQHF

V gene: TRBV18
clone size: once
D gene: -
J gene: TRBJ1-5
CDR3 DNA: TGTGCCAGCTCCCGAACGGCGAAAATAGCAGGGAGCAATCAGCCCCAGCATTTT
CDR3 protein: CASSRTAKIAGSNQPQHF

V gene: TRBV7-9
clone size: -
D gene: -
J gene: TRBJ1-6
CDR3 DNA: TGTGCCAGCAGCTTGGGCCCTCTAAATTCACCCCTCCACTTT
CDR3 protein: CASSLGPLNSPLHF

V gene: TRBV29-1
clone size: once
D gene: -
J gene: TRBJ1-6
CDR3 DNA: TGCAGTCTCCGTAATTCACCCCTCCACTTT
CDR3 protein: CSLRNSPLHF

V gene: TRBV29-1
clone size: -
D gene: TRBD1
J gene: TRBJ1-2
CDR3 DNA: TGCAGCGTTGAAGGGACAGGGCGGTATGGCTACACCTTC
CDR3 protein: CSVEGTGRYGYTF

V gene: TRBV3-1
clone size: -
D gene: -
J gene: TRBJ2-7
CDR3 DNA: TGTGCCAGCAGCCAAGATCCGGGCGCCGAGCAGTACTTC
CDR3 protein: CASSQDPGAEQYF

V gene: TRBV20-1
clone size: -
D gene: -
J gene: TRBJ1-1
CDR3 DNA: TGCAGTGCTAGAGGTCCCGGTGAAGCTTTCTTT
CDR3 protein: CSARGPGEAFF

V gene: TRBV20-1
clone size: -
D gene: -
J gene: TRBJ2-7
CDR3 DNA: TGCAGTGCTAGAGATAATAGGTATGGGGAGCAGTACTTC
CDR3 protein: CSARDNRYGEQYF

V gene: TRBV4-3
clone size: -
D gene: -
J gene: TRBJ1-5
CDR3 DNA: TGCGCCAGCAGCCAAGAGGCAGGGAAGGCCAATCAGCCCCAGCATTTT
CDR3 protein: CASSQEAGKANQPQHF

V gene: TRBV15
clone size: -
D gene: -
J gene: TRBJ1-1
CDR3 DNA: TGTGCCACCAGCAGTCCCTCCCTTAGTCTAACTGAAGCTTTCTTT
CDR3 protein: CATSSPSLSLTEAFF

V gene: TRBV3-1
clone size: few
D gene: -
J gene: TRBJ1-1
CDR3 DNA: TGTGCCAGCAGCCAGAGAGACACGGAAGCTTTCTTT
CDR3 protein: CASSQRDTEAFF

V gene: TRBV14
clone size: -
D gene: -
J gene: TRBJ2-7
CDR3 DNA: TGTGCCAGCAGCCAGGGGGCTTATAGGGAGTACTTC
CDR3 protein: CASSQGAYREYF

V gene: TRBV5-1
clone size: -
D gene: TRBD2
J gene: TRBJ2-3
CDR3 DNA: TGCGCCAGCAGCTATGCCGGGACTAGCAACACAGATACGCAGTATTTT
CDR3 protein: CASSYAGTSNTDTQYF

V gene: TRBV24-1
clone size: -
D gene: -
J gene: TRBJ2-7
CDR3 DNA: TGTGCCACCAGTGGAGGCGTCGGCGAGCAGTACTTC
CDR3 protein: CATSGGVGEQYF